The 8 T cell receptor beta chains presented below share a single source sample, sequenced in a study of T-cell reconstitution after alpha-beta-depleted transplantation in children. Unique molecular identifiers were used to barcode this TCRbeta library. Via MiXCR, TCRdb re-called the PCR reads, giving one row per CDR3 protein. This table holds some 520,000 distinct CDR3 sequences, 30% to 35% found once. Sample: PBMCs from the stem cell graft donor, taken from the stem cell graft. These receptors came from a human donor who donated a stem cell graft to a child with aplastic anemia.

This clonotype showed up just a few times. V usage is TRBV9 and J usage is TRBJ1-1; tentatively, D is TRBD1 (5 bases). Germline V gives CDR1 SGDLS, CDR2 YYNGEE. Trimming cost V 3 bases and J 1 base, with 10 bases left between them. The CDR3 contains 14 residues. CDR3 nucleotides: TGTGCCAGCAGCGAGGGACCGGAGAACACTGAAGCTTTCTTT. It yields the protein CASSEGPENTEAFF.

This clonotype was seen only a few times. The V and J genes are TRBV7-2 and TRBJ2-1; the D gene is possibly TRBD1 (5 bases). Germline-derived CDR1 and CDR2 are SGHTA and FQGNSA. CDR3 length: 15 amino acids. Deletions cut 5 bases from V and 0 bases from J, with 11 bases between. Here the CDR3 reads CASSARQISYNEQFF. The CDR3 region has the DNA TGTGCCAGCAGCGCAAGACAGATCTCCTACAATGAGCAGTTCTTC.

V is TRBV18 and J is TRBJ1-2; 8 nucleotides match TRBD1. Germline-derived CDR1 and CDR2 are KGHSH and LQKENI. V was pared by 3 bases and J by 0 bases, with 9 bases of the junction left unmatched. CDR3 length: 17 residues. This CDR3 is CASSPYGQGSPNYGYTF. In DNA, the CDR3 is TGTGCCAGCTCACCTTACGGACAGGGCTCGCCTAACTATGGCTACACCTTC. The variable domain in full, with the rest retrieved from reference TRBV18 and TRBJ1-2, is NAGVMQNPRHLVRRRGQEARLRCSPMKGHSHVYWYRQLPEEGLKFMVYLQKENIIDESGMPKERFSAEFPKEGPSILRIQQVVRGDSAAYFCASSPYGQGSPNYGYTFGSGTRLTVV.

The CDR3 protein is CASSQFGLLNTGELFF. CDR3 nucleotides: TGCGCCAGCAGCCAATTTGGACTATTGAACACCGGGGAGCTGTTTTTT. This rearrangement joins TRBV4-3 to TRBJ2-2; tentative D call: TRBD2 (6 bases). Trimming left V 2 bases short and J 1 base short, with 11 bases between. This CDR3 is built from 16 residues. Germline V lookup: CDR1 LGHNA, CDR2 YSLEER.

V gene TRBV30 combines with J gene TRBJ1-5; TRBD1 aligns across 7 bases. Germline V lookup: CDR1 GTSNPN, CDR2 SVGIG (reference sequence). V was pared by 1 base and J by 4 bases, with 1 base of the junction left unmatched. The CDR3 runs to 13 residues. CDR3 coding DNA: TGTGCCTGGAGTGGGGGACAGAATCAGCCCCAGCATTTT. It is translated as CAWSGGQNQPQHF. The variable domain in full, with the rest retrieved from reference TRBV30 and TRBJ1-5, is SQTIHQWPATLVQPVGSPLSLECTVEGTSNPNLYWYRQAAGRGLQLLFYSVGIGQISSEVPQNLSASRPQDRQFILSSKKLLLSDSGFYLCAWSGGQNQPQHFGDGTRLSIL.

CDR3 sequence: CASSLGTGGFSSYEQYV. CDR3 DNA sequence: TGCGCCAGCAGCTTAGGGACAGGGGGCTTTAGCTCCTACGAGCAGTACGTC. This chain links TRBV5-1 with TRBJ2-7; the match to TRBD1 covers 12 bases. The CDR3 runs 17 residues. Germline loops: CDR1 SGHRS, CDR2 YFSETQ. V shed 2 bases and J 0 bases; nucleotides not matched to a gene: 6.

The chain combines TRBV9 with TRBJ1-1, with 7 bases lining up with TRBD1. This CDR3 contains 17 residues. Germline CDR1 reads SGDLS; CDR2 reads YYNGEE. V was clipped by 4 bases and J by 1 base; unmatched bases: 13. CDR3 sequence (DNA): TGTGCCAGCAGCCCCCAAGTCTCAGGGGGAGCGAACACTGAAGCTTTCTTT. Translated, it gives CASSPQVSGGANTEAFF. The entire variable domain, with the rest obtained from reference TRBV9 and TRBJ1-1, is as follows: DSGVTQTPKHLITATGQRVTLRCSPRSGDLSVYWYQQSLDQGLQFLIQYYNGEERAKGNILERFSAQQFPDLHSELNLSSLELGDSALYFCASSPQVSGGANTEAFFGQGTRLTVV.

This clonotype has just one count. This sequence joins TRBV14 and TRBJ1-2, with TRBD1 identical over 7 bases. This CDR3 has 17 amino acids. Germline-derived CDR1 and CDR2 are SGHDN and FVKESK. V shed 4 bases and J 0 bases; nucleotides not matched to a gene: 11. CDR3 DNA: TGTGCCAGCAGCCGCCTAGAAGGGACAGATCCTAACTATGGCTACACCTTC. As protein: CASSRLEGTDPNYGYTF.